These 14 T cell receptor beta chains came from one sample sequenced in a study of PD-L1 blockade in urothelial cancer. Time point denoted: peripheral blood 6 weeks after treatment start. Produced via immunoSEQ multiplex PCR; TCRdb's table is partial and in-frame only. The sample includes some 110,000 clones, around 93% seen only once; the top ten take approximately 3.5%. Sequencing was performed on PBMCs, taken around atezolizumab (anti-PD-L1) treatment. The receptors here all came from a man between 60 and 75 years old with urothelial cancer.

The CDR3 is CASNFRDSPREQYF. As DNA, the CDR3 is TGTGCCAGTAACTTCCGGGACAGCCCGCGGGAGCAGTACTTC. The V and J genes are TRBV19 and TRBJ2-7, with 7 nucleotides matching TRBD1. The CDR3 spans 14 residues. The germline gives CDR1 LNHDA, CDR2 SQIVND (reference sequence). Unmatched junction bases numbered 13, after V lost 7 bases and J lost 7 bases.

This sequence joins TRBV5-4 and TRBJ2-7; a possible D gene is TRBD1 (5 bases). This CDR3 spans 15 amino acids. The V and J ends lost 0 bases and 0 bases respectively, with 10 bases between them. Germline CDR1 and CDR2: SGHNT and YYREEE (reference sequence). CDR3 in amino acids: CASSLEWTNSYEQYF. Here the CDR3 DNA reads TGTGCCAGCAGCTTGGAGTGGACAAACTCCTACGAGCAGTACTTC.

The genes are TRBV5-1 and TRBJ2-7, with 8 bases fitting TRBD1. Losses at the gene ends were 1 base for V and 0 bases for J; bases not matched to a gene: 9. Germline V CDR1 and CDR2: SGHRS, YFSETQ. This CDR3 has 17 residues. The CDR3 sequence: CASSLRVGQDISYEQYF. The CDR3 coding sequence is TGCGCCAGCAGCTTGCGGGTGGGACAGGACATCTCCTACGAGCAGTACTTC.

CDR3 DNA: TGTGCCAGCAGCTACCTCTCTAGTCTGCAGGGGAGTGAAGCAGATACGCAGTATTTT. Encoded protein: CASSYLSSLQGSEADTQYF. The chain recombines TRBV9 with TRBJ2-3, with a tentative D call TRBD1 (6 bases). CDR3 size: 19 residues. Germline V lookup: CDR1 SGDLS, CDR2 YYNGEE. V lost 4 bases, J lost 4 bases, and 28 bases lay in between.

The rearrangement joins TRBV9 to TRBJ2-3; no clear D. V lost 0 bases and J lost 5, with 7 bases in between. Germline loops: CDR1 SGDLS, CDR2 YYNGEE. CDR3 length: 13 residues. The CDR3 nucleotides are TGTGCCAGCAGCGTAGATAGAGTAGATACGCAGTATTTT. It yields the protein CASSVDRVDTQYF.

As to this clone: This specimen includes other DNA sequences encoding the same CDR3. The V call is TRBV7-9, the J call TRBJ1-1; D ambiguous. V lost 1 base to trimming and J lost 4 bases, with 7 bases between them. The CDR3 sequence is 13 residues long. Per the germline V gene, CDR1 is SEHNR and CDR2 is FQNEAQ (reference sequence). This chain's CDR3 is CASSLEGGTEAFF. CDR3 sequence (DNA): TGTGCCAGCAGCTTAGAGGGAGGCACTGAAGCTTTCTTT.

The chain combines TRBV4-3 with TRBJ1-4, with D uncertain. Per the germline V gene, CDR1 is LGHNA and CDR2 is YSLEER. With 3 bases removed from V and 8 bases from J, the gap between germline ends came to 7 bases. The CDR3 contains 12 residues. The CDR3 here is CASSQVGEKLFF. For the CDR3, the DNA is TGCGCCAGCAGCCAGGTCGGGGAAAAACTGTTTTTT.

This chain joins TRBV5-5 and TRBJ1-1, with TRBD1 identical over 7 bases. The germline V gene encodes CDR1 SGHKS and CDR2 YYEKEE (reference sequence). J gave up 7 bases and V 4 bases, and 7 bases lay outside the gene matches. This CDR3 comprises 13 residues. The CDR3 nucleotides are TGTGCCAGCAGCCGCGACAGGGAGGTTGAAGCTTTCTTT. Translated: CASSRDREVEAFF.

The rearrangement joins TRBV5-1 to TRBJ2-2, with TRBD2 matching 11 bases. The V and J ends lost 1 base and 0 bases, in that order; junction bases with no gene match: 5. The CDR3 has 18 residues. Germline V gives CDR1 SGHRS, CDR2 YFSETQ. CDR3 protein: CASSLPASGGPNTGELFF. In nucleotides, the CDR3 is TGCGCCAGCAGCTTGCCTGCTAGCGGGGGGCCGAACACCGGGGAGCTGTTTTTT.

This chain connects TRBV9 to TRBJ2-1, with 12 positions matching TRBD2. The V gene's germline CDR1 is SGDLS and CDR2 YYNGEE. Trimming removed 2 bases from V and 7 bases from J; junction bases left unmatched: 10. CDR3 size: 17 residues. This CDR3 reads CASSVGWRTSGINEQFF. As DNA, the CDR3 is TGTGCCAGCAGCGTCGGATGGAGGACTAGCGGGATTAATGAGCAGTTCTTC.

The rearrangement uses TRBV14 and TRBJ2-7; TRBD1 aligns across 12 bases. CDR3 length: 18 amino acids. The germline gives CDR1 SGHDN, CDR2 FVKESK. V shed 2 bases and J 4 bases; nucleotides not matched to a gene: 12. The CDR3 loop is CASSQPGQGASTRYEQYF. CDR3 sequence (DNA): TGTGCCAGCAGCCAACCGGGACAGGGGGCATCTACGAGATACGAGCAGTACTTC.

This chain links TRBV11-2 with TRBJ2-7; a weak D match, TRBD2 (5 bases). Trimming removed 5 bases from V and 6 bases from J, with 14 bases in between. The CDR3 extends over 13 amino acids. Germline V gene sequence: CDR1 SGHAT, CDR2 FQNNGV. CDR3 protein: CASSKRASREQYF. In DNA form, the CDR3 reads TGTGCCAGCAGCAAGAGGGCTAGTCGCGAGCAGTACTTC.

V usage is TRBV5-6 and J usage is TRBJ1-5; 7 bases agree with TRBD1. The CDR3 extends over 15 amino acids. V was clipped by 4 bases and J by 0 bases; unmatched bases: 4. Germline V gene lookup returns CDR1 SGHDT and CDR2 YYEEEE. The CDR3 DNA is TGTGCCAGCAGCACGGGACAGCGTAGCAATCAGCCCCAGCATTTT. Translating it yields CASSTGQRSNQPQHF.

V usage is TRBV19 and J usage is TRBJ1-5, with D unclear. The CDR3 sequence is 16 residues long. V was cut by 4 bases and J by 2 bases, with 15 bases left in between. Germline V gene sequence: CDR1 LNHDA, CDR2 SQIVND (reference sequence). CDR3 region: CASSREIRGGNQPQHF. DNA of the CDR3: TGTGCCAGTAGTAGAGAAATCCGAGGAGGCAATCAGCCCCAGCATTTT.